This passage covers 18 T cell receptor beta chains from one sample sequenced in a study of cytomegalovirus exposure and HLA in healthy donors. Sequencing used immunoSEQ multiplex PCR; TCRdb keeps in-frame clones, though not all of them. Of around 250,000 clones listed, around 91% are singletons. Sequencing used PBMCs. The source of these receptors is a woman aged 18-29 years in good health and CMV-seronegative.

V and J are TRBV28 and TRBJ1-2; D might be TRBD1 (5 bases). V lost 1 base to trimming and J lost 8 bases, with 17 bases between them. Germline V CDR1 and CDR2: MDHEN, SYDVKM. This CDR3 spans 15 amino acids. The CDR3 DNA reads TGTGCCAGCAGTTTATATACTCTCGGGGGAGACGGCTACACCTTC. The encoded protein is CASSLYTLGGDGYTF.

The chain couples TRBV5-1 to TRBJ1-1, with D hard to call. From germline, CDR1 is SGHRS and CDR2 YFSETQ. Trimming shortened V by 4 bases and J by 3 bases, and 10 bases separated the two germline ends. The CDR3 has 13 amino acids. DNA for the CDR3: TGCGCCAGCAGCGTCAGGATGGACACTGAAGCTTTCTTT. It specifies CASSVRMDTEAFF.

The chain is built from TRBV19 and TRBJ1-6, with D hard to call. Germline CDR1 LNHDA, CDR2 SQIVND (reference sequence). The germline V and J ends were trimmed by 3 bases and 5 bases, with 11 bases remaining between them. This CDR3 comprises 15 residues. The CDR3 spells CASSIARQNNSPLHF. DNA of the CDR3: TGTGCCAGTAGTATCGCGAGACAAAATAATTCACCCCTCCACTTT.

This clone occurred once. The rearrangement joins TRBV2 to TRBJ1-4, with 12 bases lining up with TRBD1. Per the germline V gene, CDR1 is SNHLY and CDR2 is FYNNEI. This CDR3 has 13 residues. V lost 9 bases and J lost 7; bases outside the gene matches: 3. Here the CDR3 reads CARGQGAAEKLFF. The CDR3 DNA reads TGTGCCAGGGGACAGGGGGCGGCTGAAAAACTGTTTTTT.

The chain has TRBV15 and TRBJ2-7; D not resolved. Germline-derived CDR1 and CDR2 are LNHNV and YYDKDF (reference sequence). Trimming took 0 bases from V and 1 from J, leaving 10 bases between them. CDR3 length equals 15 residues. The DNA for the CDR3 is TGTGCCACCAGCAGAGACCGCGCATCTTCCTACGAGCAGTACTTC. It specifies CATSRDRASSYEQYF. The complete variable domain, with remaining parts taken from reference TRBV15 and TRBJ2-7, reads DAMVIQNPRYQVTQFGKPVTLSCSQTLNHNVMYWYQQKSSQAPKLLFHYYDKDFNNEADTPDNFQSRRPNTSFCFLDIRSPGLGDTAMYLCATSRDRASSYEQYFGPGTRLTVT.

The chain carries TRBV7-2 and TRBJ2-3; D is unclear. CDR1 is SGHTA and CDR2 is FQGNSA in the germline V gene. V was clipped by 5 bases and J by 5 bases, with 8 bases between them. CDR3 size: 12 residues. Here the CDR3 reads CASSRPGDTQYF. The CDR3 DNA is TGTGCCAGCAGCCGGCCAGGAGATACGCAGTATTTT.

The chain uses TRBV5-7 and TRBJ1-5; 7 bases are a match to TRBD1. TRBV5-7 is an ORF for which the function is uncertain. CDR3 size: 19 residues. J was trimmed by 0 bases and V by 3 bases; bases with no gene match: 15. Here the CDR3 reads CASSSDRRPREYSNQPQHF. Written as DNA, the CDR3 is TGTGCCAGCAGCTCGGACAGGCGACCGCGTGAATATAGCAATCAGCCCCAGCATTTT.

This clone appeared a single time. V usage is TRBV27 and J usage is TRBJ2-5; D is perhaps TRBD1 (6 bases). Trimming stripped 3 bases from V and 4 bases from J, with 18 bases between. Germline V gives CDR1 MNHEY, CDR2 SMNVEV (reference sequence). This CDR3 spans 16 amino acids. The CDR3 DNA follows: TGTGCCAGCAGTTTGGGCAGCCTAATAGGGGGAGAGACCCAGTACTTC. Amino acids: CASSLGSLIGGETQYF.

The chain couples TRBV4-1 to TRBJ2-1; D is perhaps TRBD2 (5 bases). V shed 4 bases and J shed 0 bases, with 13 bases lying between them. This CDR3 comprises 16 residues. Germline assignment: CDR1 MGHRA and CDR2 YSYEKL. The CDR3 here is CASSRVLGSSYNEQFF. The CDR3 DNA sequence: TGCGCCAGCAGCCGCGTTCTAGGGAGCTCCTACAATGAGCAGTTCTTC.

This sequence joins TRBV28 and TRBJ2-7, with 8 bases fitting TRBD2. Germline trimming cut 3 bases from V and 4 bases from J; bases unmatched to any gene: 8. CDR1 and CDR2 (germline): MDHEN, SYDVKM. CDR3 length: 15 residues. The CDR3 reads CASSFGFSGEYEQYV. CDR3 sequence (DNA): TGTGCCAGCAGTTTCGGGTTTAGCGGGGAATACGAGCAGTACGTC.

This clone is a singleton in its sample. The chain has TRBV4-1 and TRBJ2-6; 7 bases match TRBD1. V shed 0 bases and J 0 bases; nucleotides not matched to a gene: 14. This CDR3 is 21 amino acids long. CDR1 and CDR2 from the germline V gene are MGHRA and YSYEKL. CDR3 sequence reads: CASSQEGRGRLVYSGANVLTF. CDR3 DNA: TGCGCCAGCAGCCAAGAGGGTAGGGGGCGCCTAGTGTACTCTGGGGCCAACGTCCTGACTTTC.

In this sample, this clone turned up once. The CDR3 reads CASSLAQGIYNEQFF. Written as DNA, the CDR3 is TGTGCCAGCAGCTTAGCACAGGGGATCTACAATGAGCAGTTCTTC. The chain links TRBV7-9 to TRBJ2-1; 7 nucleotides agree with TRBD1. Germline lookup yields CDR1 SEHNR and CDR2 FQNEAQ (reference sequence). Trimming at V came to 0 bases and at J to 3 bases, leaving 2 bases not matched to a gene. The CDR3 has 15 residues.

This chain connects TRBV2 to TRBJ2-6; 9 nucleotides align to TRBD1. Trimming at V came to 4 bases and at J to 1 base, leaving 14 bases not matched to a gene. The CDR3 runs 20 residues. Germline V CDR1 and CDR2: SNHLY, FYNNEI. CDR3 protein: CASSVPLRQGVYSGANVLTF. The CDR3 bases are TGTGCCAGCAGTGTTCCCCTTCGACAGGGGGTATATTCTGGGGCCAACGTCCTGACTTTC.

V and J are TRBV5-1 and TRBJ1-1, with D hard to call. This CDR3 is built from 17 residues. With 2 bases removed from V and 1 base from J, the gap between germline ends came to 18 bases. The V gene's germline CDR1 is SGHRS and CDR2 YFSETQ. CDR3 sequence reads: CASSFVGSRWANTEAFF. The DNA of the CDR3 is TGCGCCAGCAGCTTCGTGGGCTCCCGATGGGCGAACACTGAAGCTTTCTTT.

The chain combines TRBV27 with TRBJ2-7; 12 bases align to TRBD2. The CDR3 extends over 14 amino acids. CDR1 is MNHEY, CDR2 SMNVEV, per germline (reference sequence). J was trimmed by 7 bases and V by 4 bases; bases with no gene match: 5. The CDR3 loop is CASSSSGGAFEQYV. The CDR3 DNA sequence: TGTGCCAGCAGTTCTAGCGGGGGGGCCTTTGAGCAGTACGTC.

The chain employs TRBV18 and TRBJ2-2; possibly TRBD1 for D (6 bases). V was shortened by 5 bases and J by 7 bases, with 20 bases between the two germline ends. This CDR3 spans 16 amino acids. Germline lookup yields CDR1 KGHSH and CDR2 LQKENI. CDR3 nucleotides: TGTGCCAGCTCATCGATGACAGGAATGCAAAACGGGGAGCTGTTTTTT. It specifies CASSSMTGMQNGELFF.

The DNA of the CDR3 is TGTGCCAGCAGCTTTACTACCCCACCCCCCTACGAGCAGTACTTC. It yields the protein CASSFTTPPPYEQYF. The V call is TRBV5-6, the J call TRBJ2-7; D not resolved. Germline V gene lookup returns CDR1 SGHDT and CDR2 YYEEEE. V was clipped by 2 bases and J by 2 bases, with 14 bases between them. This CDR3 is built from 15 residues.

This rearrangement joins TRBV7-3 to TRBJ2-1; 9 positions agree with TRBD2. The CDR3 has 16 residues. In germline, CDR1 is SGHTA, CDR2 FQGTGA. V was pared by 3 bases and J by 9 bases, with 12 bases of the junction left unmatched. Written as DNA, the CDR3 is TGTGCCAGCAGCTTCTGGAGTAGCGGGGGACTGGGTGAGCAGTTCTTC. It specifies CASSFWSSGGLGEQFF.